The present T cell receptor beta chain was sequenced within a study of T cell responses to AZD1222 COVID-19 vaccine. Profiling relied on immunoSEQ multiplex PCR, and the TCRdb table lists in-frame clones only, not all of them. The sample includes fewer than 150,000 clones, more than 85% of them seen just once. The CDR3 sequence is 16 residues long. The germline CDR1 and CDR2 sequences are SNHLY and FYNNEI. With 4 bases clipped from V and 3 bases from J, the junction kept 6 bases outside the gene matches. The rearrangement links TRBV2 to TRBJ2-1; the match to TRBD2 covers 10 bases. The TCR originated in an adult who received the AZD1222 COVID-19 vaccine. Sequenced material: peripheral blood, taken 28 days after the second AZD1222 dose. CDR3 amino acids: CASSAQRGGIYNEQFF. As DNA, the CDR3 is TGTGCCAGCAGTGCTCAGCGGGGGGGTATCTACAATGAGCAGTTCTTC.